These T cell receptor beta chains were read from a single sample in a study of T cells in Graves' hyperthyroidism and ophthalmopathy. TCRdb itself ran the multiplex PCR reads through MiXCR, one entry per CDR3 protein. The data contain around 600,000 distinct CDR3 sequences, just under 45% of them singletons. The sequenced material came from peripheral blood or thyroid tissue (not recorded which). All receptors derive from an adult man with Graves' disease, either hyperthyroidism or ophthalmopathy (not recorded which). CDR3s include the opening cysteine and the closing phenylalanine or tryptophan. Fields, in order: clone size, CDR3 length, V gene, J gene, D gene, CDR3 DNA, CDR3 protein. The D gene is left open where the match is weak. Size tells how often a clone was seen (once, few, many) or the class of an expanded clone, and some rows leave it out.

clone_size: NA; cdr3_length: 17; v_call: TRBV6-5; j_call: TRBJ1-6; d_call: NA; cdr3_nt: TGTGCCAGCACCCGGGCAGGGTCCGGGGGGCCTAATTCACCCCTCCACTTT; cdr3_aa: CASTRAGSGGPNSPLHF
clone_size: NA; cdr3_length: 14; v_call: TRBV25-1; j_call: TRBJ2-7; d_call: TRBD1; cdr3_nt: TGTGCCAGCAGCCAAGGGGACAGGGATACGAGTCAGTACTTC; cdr3_aa: CASSQGDRDTSQYF
clone_size: few; cdr3_length: 12; v_call: TRBV6-5; j_call: TRBJ1-1; d_call: NA; cdr3_nt: TGTGCCAGCAGTGTGCTCGGGTTCGAAGCTTTCTTT; cdr3_aa: CASSVLGFEAFF
clone_size: NA; cdr3_length: 14; v_call: TRBV7-9; j_call: TRBJ1-1; d_call: NA; cdr3_nt: TGTGCCAGCAGCCCTGGGGACACCTACTCTGAAGCTTTCTTT; cdr3_aa: CASSPGDTYSEAFF
clone_size: NA; cdr3_length: 16; v_call: TRBV5-5; j_call: TRBJ2-7; d_call: TRBD1; cdr3_nt: TGTGCCAGCAGCCAAGTTCAGGGGACAGGAGACTACGAGCAGTACTTC; cdr3_aa: CASSQVQGTGDYEQYF
clone_size: NA; cdr3_length: 16; v_call: TRBV20-1; j_call: TRBJ1-6; d_call: TRBD1; cdr3_nt: TGCAGTGCTAGAGATCCAAGTTGGACAGGCTATTCACCCCTCCACTTT; cdr3_aa: CSARDPSWTGYSPLHF
clone_size: NA; cdr3_length: 13; v_call: TRBV2; j_call: TRBJ1-1; d_call: NA; cdr3_nt: TGTGCCAGCATTATACAGCAGAACACTGAAGCTTTCTTT; cdr3_aa: CASIIQQNTEAFF
clone_size: many; cdr3_length: 13; v_call: TRBV29-1; j_call: TRBJ2-7; d_call: TRBD1; cdr3_nt: TGCAGCGTACCGGGACAGGGGGTAATCGAGCAGTACTTC; cdr3_aa: CSVPGQGVIEQYF
clone_size: NA; cdr3_length: 13; v_call: TRBV2; j_call: TRBJ1-2; d_call: NA; cdr3_nt: TGTGCCAGCAGTGAAAGATGGGGGAGGGGCTACACCTTC; cdr3_aa: CASSERWGRGYTF
clone_size: NA; cdr3_length: 14; v_call: TRBV25-1; j_call: TRBJ1-1; d_call: NA; cdr3_nt: TGTGCCAGCGCCGACCTGGCGGGGAACACTGAAGCTTTCTTT; cdr3_aa: CASADLAGNTEAFF
clone_size: many; cdr3_length: 15; v_call: TRBV15; j_call: TRBJ1-3; d_call: NA; cdr3_nt: TGTGCCACCAGCCCGCCGTTCGGGTCTGGAAACACCATATATTTT; cdr3_aa: CATSPPFGSGNTIYF
clone_size: many; cdr3_length: 11; v_call: TRBV29-1; j_call: TRBJ2-5; d_call: NA; cdr3_nt: TGCAGCGTTGAAGGGGGCAGGGGGGCCGCCTTC; cdr3_aa: CSVEGGRGAAF
clone_size: NA; cdr3_length: 14; v_call: TRBV9; j_call: TRBJ1-1; d_call: NA; cdr3_nt: TGTGCCAGCTCACCAGGCAGGGACCCGAGTCAAGCTTTCTTT; cdr3_aa: CASSPGRDPSQAFF
clone_size: NA; cdr3_length: 14; v_call: TRBV10-3; j_call: TRBJ1-6; d_call: TRBD1; cdr3_nt: TGTGCCATCGGGGGGACAGGGTCAAATTCACCCCTCCACTTT; cdr3_aa: CAIGGTGSNSPLHF
clone_size: NA; cdr3_length: 14; v_call: TRBV6-5; j_call: TRBJ1-4; d_call: TRBD1; cdr3_nt: TGTGCCAGCAAGCCGGGACAGGGTGGTGAAAAACTGTTTTTT; cdr3_aa: CASKPGQGGEKLFF
clone_size: NA; cdr3_length: 15; v_call: TRBV20-1; j_call: TRBJ2-2; d_call: NA; cdr3_nt: TGCAGTGCTAGTCCCAGCGAGGAGGGTACCGGGGAGCTGTTTTTT; cdr3_aa: CSASPSEEGTGELFF
clone_size: NA; cdr3_length: 16; v_call: TRBV7-2; j_call: TRBJ2-5; d_call: NA; cdr3_nt: TGTGCCAGCAGCTTAGGGCGGGGCCTAGACCAAGAGACCCAGTACTTC; cdr3_aa: CASSLGRGLDQETQYF
clone_size: NA; cdr3_length: 11; v_call: TRBV19; j_call: TRBJ1-1; d_call: NA; cdr3_nt: TGTGCCTGGAGTGTACAGGCTGAAGCTTTCTTT; cdr3_aa: CAWSVQAEAFF
clone_size: NA; cdr3_length: 12; v_call: TRBV15; j_call: TRBJ1-1; d_call: NA; cdr3_nt: TGTGCCTGGGGCATAGGTGGGACTGAAGCTTTCTTT; cdr3_aa: CAWGIGGTEAFF
clone_size: NA; cdr3_length: 16; v_call: TRBV10-3; j_call: TRBJ1-3; d_call: NA; cdr3_nt: TGTGCCATCAGTGCAGACAGGACGACTTCTGGAAACACCATATATTTT; cdr3_aa: CAISADRTTSGNTIYF
clone_size: few; cdr3_length: 15; v_call: TRBV7-9; j_call: TRBJ1-2; d_call: NA; cdr3_nt: TGTGCCAGCAGTCTCCGGGCCTCAGGAAACTATGGCTACACCTTC; cdr3_aa: CASSLRASGNYGYTF
clone_size: NA; cdr3_length: 12; v_call: TRBV5-1; j_call: TRBJ1-1; d_call: NA; cdr3_nt: TGTGCCAGCAGCGTGGACTTACCTGAAGCTTTCTTT; cdr3_aa: CASSVDLPEAFF
clone_size: NA; cdr3_length: 16; v_call: TRBV19; j_call: TRBJ2-7; d_call: TRBD1; cdr3_nt: TGTGCCAGTAGCGAGGAGAACATGGACAGGGGAGGCGAGCAGTACTTC; cdr3_aa: CASSEENMDRGGEQYF
clone_size: few; cdr3_length: 15; v_call: TRBV2; j_call: TRBJ2-7; d_call: NA; cdr3_nt: TGTGCCAGCAGTGCTTTTGGCAGGAGCTCCTACGAGCAGTACTTC; cdr3_aa: CASSAFGRSSYEQYF
clone_size: few; cdr3_length: 15; v_call: TRBV6-5; j_call: TRBJ1-3; d_call: NA; cdr3_nt: TGTGCCAGCAGTGAACAGAACTCGAAAGCTGACACCATATATTTT; cdr3_aa: CASSEQNSKADTIYF
clone_size: NA; cdr3_length: 14; v_call: TRBV7-9; j_call: TRBJ2-7; d_call: TRBD1; cdr3_nt: TGTGCCAGCAGCTCGACAGGGGTGGCCTACGAGCAGTACTTC; cdr3_aa: CASSSTGVAYEQYF
clone_size: many; cdr3_length: 15; v_call: TRBV25-1; j_call: TRBJ2-7; d_call: TRBD1; cdr3_nt: TGTGCCAGCAGTGACCGGGACAGGGGGGACTACGAGCAGTACTTC; cdr3_aa: CASSDRDRGDYEQYF
clone_size: few; cdr3_length: 16; v_call: TRBV3-1; j_call: TRBJ2-5; d_call: NA; cdr3_nt: TGTGCCAGCAGCCAAGCAAGGACCTACGGCCAAGAGACCCAGTACTTC; cdr3_aa: CASSQARTYGQETQYF
clone_size: many; cdr3_length: 13; v_call: TRBV9; j_call: TRBJ2-5; d_call: NA; cdr3_nt: TGTGCCAGCAGCAACCGGGCCGAAGAGACCCAGTACTTC; cdr3_aa: CASSNRAEETQYF
clone_size: NA; cdr3_length: 14; v_call: TRBV10-3; j_call: TRBJ1-6; d_call: TRBD1; cdr3_nt: TGTGCCATCAGGGGGGACAGGGACAGGGAACCCCTCCACTTT; cdr3_aa: CAIRGDRDREPLHF
clone_size: NA; cdr3_length: 16; v_call: TRBV5-1; j_call: TRBJ1-1; d_call: NA; cdr3_nt: TGCGCCAGCAGCTACTACCAGGGGATCAGCGGGACTGAAGCTTTCTTT; cdr3_aa: CASSYYQGISGTEAFF
clone_size: many; cdr3_length: 12; v_call: TRBV29-1; j_call: TRBJ1-1; d_call: NA; cdr3_nt: TGCAGCGTTGAAGTTCTGGGGACTGAAGCTTTCTTT; cdr3_aa: CSVEVLGTEAFF
clone_size: NA; cdr3_length: 12; v_call: TRBV7-8; j_call: TRBJ2-7; d_call: NA; cdr3_nt: TGTGCCAGCAGCCGCTTCTCCTACGAGCAGTACTTC; cdr3_aa: CASSRFSYEQYF
clone_size: many; cdr3_length: 14; v_call: TRBV25-1; j_call: TRBJ1-2; d_call: NA; cdr3_nt: TGTGCCAGCAGTGAAAAGGGTTTGGACTATGGCTACACCTTC; cdr3_aa: CASSEKGLDYGYTF
clone_size: NA; cdr3_length: 14; v_call: TRBV12-3/TRBV12-4; j_call: TRBJ2-7; d_call: TRBD2; cdr3_nt: TGTGCTAGTGGCCCGAGCGGGAGGTTCCACGAGCAGTACTTC; cdr3_aa: CASGPSGRFHEQYF
clone_size: NA; cdr3_length: 13; v_call: TRBV20-1; j_call: TRBJ1-3; d_call: NA; cdr3_nt: TGCAGTGCTAGAGCCCTAGCGGGAGACACCATATATTTT; cdr3_aa: CSARALAGDTIYF
clone_size: NA; cdr3_length: 13; v_call: TRBV7-9; j_call: TRBJ1-1; d_call: NA; cdr3_nt: TGTGCCAGCAGCTCAGGGGAGGGTACTGAAGCTTTCTTT; cdr3_aa: CASSSGEGTEAFF
clone_size: few; cdr3_length: 15; v_call: TRBV5-1; j_call: TRBJ1-2; d_call: NA; cdr3_nt: TGCGCCAGCAGCTCGTCGTATGGATCTAACTATGGCTACACCTTC; cdr3_aa: CASSSSYGSNYGYTF
clone_size: few; cdr3_length: 17; v_call: TRBV20-1; j_call: TRBJ1-5; d_call: NA; cdr3_nt: TGCAGTGCTAGAGATCTCGAGGGTTTCGGCGGCAATCAGCCCCAGCATTTT; cdr3_aa: CSARDLEGFGGNQPQHF
clone_size: NA; cdr3_length: 13; v_call: TRBV6-1; j_call: TRBJ1-5; d_call: TRBD1; cdr3_nt: TGTGCCAGCAGGGGGACAGGGGATCAGCCCCAGCATTTT; cdr3_aa: CASRGTGDQPQHF
clone_size: NA; cdr3_length: 13; v_call: TRBV7-9; j_call: TRBJ2-5; d_call: TRBD1; cdr3_nt: TGTGCCAGCATGGGACAGCACCAAGAGACCCAGTACTTC; cdr3_aa: CASMGQHQETQYF
clone_size: few; cdr3_length: 12; v_call: TRBV2; j_call: TRBJ1-1; d_call: TRBD1; cdr3_nt: TGTGCCAGCAGCAGGGGGCACAATGAAGCTTTCTTT; cdr3_aa: CASSRGHNEAFF
clone_size: NA; cdr3_length: 17; v_call: TRBV15; j_call: TRBJ2-2; d_call: TRBD2; cdr3_nt: TGTGCCACCAGCAGAGACCCGCTAGCGGGGGGGCCCGGGGAGCTGTTTTTT; cdr3_aa: CATSRDPLAGGPGELFF
clone_size: once; cdr3_length: 12; v_call: TRBV29-1; j_call: TRBJ1-2; d_call: NA; cdr3_nt: TGCAGCCTTGGGCGGGTAATCTTTGGCTACACCTTC; cdr3_aa: CSLGRVIFGYTF
clone_size: NA; cdr3_length: 14; v_call: TRBV5-1; j_call: TRBJ2-2; d_call: NA; cdr3_nt: TGCGCCAGCAGCCGGGAGACAGTCACCGGGGAGCTGTTTTTT; cdr3_aa: CASSRETVTGELFF
clone_size: NA; cdr3_length: 15; v_call: TRBV29-1; j_call: TRBJ2-2; d_call: NA; cdr3_nt: TGCAGCGCCGGGGGGGGACAGGCGAACACCGGGGAGCTGTTTTTT; cdr3_aa: CSAGGGQANTGELFF
clone_size: NA; cdr3_length: 17; v_call: TRBV12-3/TRBV12-4; j_call: TRBJ1-5; d_call: TRBD1; cdr3_nt: TGTGCCAGCAGTTTACGGTTCCGGGACAGCAGCAATCAGCCCCAGCATTTT; cdr3_aa: CASSLRFRDSSNQPQHF
clone_size: NA; cdr3_length: 16; v_call: TRBV10-1; j_call: TRBJ1-6; d_call: NA; cdr3_nt: TGCGCCACTAGGACAGTACTGGGGAGGGGTAATTCACCCCTCCACTTT; cdr3_aa: CATRTVLGRGNSPLHF
clone_size: NA; cdr3_length: 14; v_call: TRBV20-1; j_call: TRBJ2-5; d_call: TRBD1; cdr3_nt: TGCAGTGCTTCACCGGGACAGGGGGGGGAGACCCAGTACTTC; cdr3_aa: CSASPGQGGETQYF
clone_size: NA; cdr3_length: 16; v_call: TRBV5-1; j_call: TRBJ2-7; d_call: TRBD1; cdr3_nt: TGCGCCGGCAGCACTGGGACAGGGGAGGGGACCTACGAGCAGTACTTC; cdr3_aa: CAGSTGTGEGTYEQYF
clone_size: NA; cdr3_length: 16; v_call: TRBV7-9; j_call: TRBJ1-4; d_call: TRBD1; cdr3_nt: TGCGCCAGCAGCCAAGCCGGGACAGGGATTAATGAAAAACTGTTTTTT; cdr3_aa: CASSQAGTGINEKLFF
clone_size: NA; cdr3_length: 13; v_call: TRBV19; j_call: TRBJ1-1; d_call: NA; cdr3_nt: TGTGCCAGTAGTACACAGGGTCTCACTGAAGCTTTCTTT; cdr3_aa: CASSTQGLTEAFF